This T cell receptor beta chain was sequenced for a study of tumor and adjacent non-tumor tissue in lung cancer. The V gene lost 8 bases and the J gene lost 6 bases, with 13 bases spanning the gap. This CDR3 comprises 12 residues. CDR1 and CDR2 (germline): LGHNA, YSLEER. The library came from three nested PCR rounds adapted from ARM-PCR protocols. TCRdb re-called the multiplex PCR reads with MiXCR, one entry per CDR3 protein. The repertoire includes roughly 220,000 distinct CDR3 sequences, roughly 70% of them detected once, and approximately 25% sits in the top ten. The template was RNA from unsorted bulk tissue. Study-level results: Patients with more diverse tumor TCRs had worse survival. In normal lung, the top 100 clones were significantly more dominant than in tumor.

This clonotype showed up just a few times. Its antigen remains unknown. This TCR was recovered from a man aged 55 to 69 with non-small cell lung cancer. Sequences were obtained from lung tumor tissue. The rearrangement links TRBV4-3 to TRBJ1-1; the D is unclear. The CDR3 nucleotides are TGCGCCAGCTCGAGGGATGTGTCTGAAGCTTTCTTT. Amino acids: CASSRDVSEAFF.